These T cell receptor beta chains were read from a single sample in a study of shared clonotypes between healthy human individuals. The assay was immunoSEQ multiplex PCR, and TCRdb's table has in-frame clones only and misses some. This sample has some 2,100,000 clones, with approximately 94% found just once. Sequences were obtained from naive CD8+ T cells from PBMCs. These receptors were obtained from a man aged 18 to 29 in good health. Some clones in this sample may be carry-over from other donors' samples. The CDR3 runs from the conserved cysteine through the conserved F or W. Each record gives: D gene, V gene, J gene, clone size, CDR3 DNA, CDR3 protein. The D gene is left open where the match is weak. The size of a clone is reported for some rows only, either as once, few or many, or as a class for expanded clones.

-	TRBV7-2	TRBJ2-1	-	TGTGCCAGCAGCCCCCCCTTTGGCTACAATGAGCAGTTCTTC	CASSPPFGYNEQFF
-	TRBV15	TRBJ1-1	-	TGTGCCACCAGCGGCAGCATGAACACTGAAGCTTTCTTT	CATSGSMNTEAFF
TRBD1	TRBV2	TRBJ2-1	-	TGTGCCAGCAGCGCCGCGGGACAGGGGTTCTCCAATGAGCAGTTCTTC	CASSAAGQGFSNEQFF
TRBD2	TRBV6-5	TRBJ2-1	-	TGTGCCAGCAGTTACGCGGGAGGAGTCTCCTACAATGAGCAGTTCTTC	CASSYAGGVSYNEQFF
-	TRBV23-1	TRBJ1-1	-	TGCGCCTCGTCCTCCGGGGCAGTTCAACTCACTGAAGCTTTCTTT	CASSSGAVQLTEAFF
-	TRBV7-2	TRBJ1-3	-	TGTGCCAGCAGCGTATTAGCTAGGTTACCCTCTGGAAACACCATATATTTT	CASSVLARLPSGNTIYF
TRBD2	TRBV7-9	TRBJ2-7	-	TGTGCCAGCAGTGGCGGACTAGTTGTAGGGGAGCAGTACTTC	CASSGGLVVGEQYF
TRBD1	TRBV27	TRBJ2-3	-	TGTGCCAGCAGTCCCGGGACAGGGGTCGGCACAGATACGCAGTATTTT	CASSPGTGVGTDTQYF
-	TRBV29-1	TRBJ1-1	few	TGCAGCGTTGATTCGAGGGTAAACACTGAAGCTTTCTTT	CSVDSRVNTEAFF
-	TRBV5-1	TRBJ2-3	-	TGCGCCAGCAGCTTGATGGGGGCAGATACGCAGTATTTT	CASSLMGADTQYF
-	TRBV7-3	TRBJ2-5	-	TGTGCCAGCAGGAACAGAGGGGTAAGGGAGACCCAGTACTTC	CASRNRGVRETQYF
-	TRBV9	TRBJ2-2	-	TGTGCCAGCAGCACCCGCCGGGACTTAAGCACCGGGGAGCTGTTTTTT	CASSTRRDLSTGELFF
TRBD1	TRBV28	TRBJ2-4	-	TGTGCCAGCAGTCAAGACAGGGAAGGAGGCATTCAGTACTTC	CASSQDREGGIQYF
TRBD2	TRBV5-6	TRBJ2-7	-	TGTGCCAGCAGCTTTCGCTCGGGGGGACACGAGCAGTACTTC	CASSFRSGGHEQYF
-	TRBV9	TRBJ2-7	-	TGTGCCAGCAGCGTAGAAGGGACACCGAACTCCTACGAGCAGTACTTC	CASSVEGTPNSYEQYF
TRBD2	TRBV4-3	TRBJ2-1	-	TGCGCCAGCAGCCTCACGGGACTAGCGGGAGATGGGCAGTTCTTC	CASSLTGLAGDGQFF
-	TRBV14	TRBJ2-7	-	TGTGCCAGCAGCCAAGGTCCTTACGAGCAGTACTTC	CASSQGPYEQYF
-	TRBV28	TRBJ2-7	-	TGTGCCAGCAGTTTTAACTACGAGCAGTACTTC	CASSFNYEQYF
TRBD1	TRBV27	TRBJ1-1	-	TGTGCCAGCAGTTCAGGGGGGGGCCCAGCTTTCTTT	CASSSGGGPAFF
-	TRBV6-5	TRBJ1-1	-	TGTGCCAGCACCCGACGGGGAACTGAAGCTTTCTTT	CASTRRGTEAFF
TRBD1	TRBV4-2	TRBJ1-1	-	TGTGCCAGCAGCCAAGGAATTCTTCAATCAGGGGGGAATGAAGCTTTCTTT	CASSQGILQSGGNEAFF
TRBD1	TRBV6-5	TRBJ2-3	-	TGTGCCAGCAGCGACAGGGGCACAGATACGCAGTATTTT	CASSDRGTDTQYF
-	TRBV7-9	TRBJ1-1	-	TGTGCCAGCAGCCCCCTCTTACAGGGTACTGAAGCTTTCTTT	CASSPLLQGTEAFF
-	TRBV28	TRBJ2-1	-	TGTGCCAGCAGTCCACTGCTCCGAAACTACAATGAGCAGTTCTTC	CASSPLLRNYNEQFF
-	TRBV7-9	TRBJ2-2	-	TGTGCCAGCAGCTTAGGGACAACGAACACCGGGGAGCTGTTTTTT	CASSLGTTNTGELFF
TRBD2	TRBV7-3	TRBJ2-1	-	TGTGCCAGCAGCGCCTATCCTAGCGGGATAACCTACAATGAGCAGTTCTTC	CASSAYPSGITYNEQFF
-	TRBV5-5	TRBJ2-7	-	TGTGCCAGCAGCTTGGCCATTCCCCGGGGCGAGCAGTACTTC	CASSLAIPRGEQYF
-	TRBV29-1	TRBJ1-1	-	TGCAGCGCTCAATCCCCGACAGGAATGAACACTGAAGCTTTCTTT	CSAQSPTGMNTEAFF
-	TRBV7-6	TRBJ2-7	-	TGTGCCAGCAGCTTAGGGGCGACCTACGAGCAGTACTTC	CASSLGATYEQYF
-	TRBV27	TRBJ2-2	-	TGTGCCAGCAGCATTCGCACCGGGGAGCTGTTTTTT	CASSIRTGELFF
TRBD2	TRBV5-6	TRBJ2-1	-	TGTGCCAGCAGCTTAGGCCTAGCGGGAGTTCTGAATGAGCAGTTCTTC	CASSLGLAGVLNEQFF
-	TRBV7-9	TRBJ1-1	-	TGTGCCAGCAGCCCAACAGAGTTCACTGAAGCTTTCTTT	CASSPTEFTEAFF
TRBD1	TRBV7-9	TRBJ2-5	once	TGTGCCAGCAGCCCACGACAGGGGGTCCGGGAGACCCAGTACTTC	CASSPRQGVRETQYF
-	TRBV27	TRBJ1-2	-	TGTGCCAGCAGTTTATATCCGACTAACTATGGCTACACCTTC	CASSLYPTNYGYTF
-	TRBV27	TRBJ2-7	-	TGTGCCAGCAGTTTATTTTCAGGGTCCCCCTACGAGCAGTACTTC	CASSLFSGSPYEQYF
TRBD2	TRBV4-3	TRBJ2-7	once	TGCGCCAGCAGCCAGGGACTAGCGGGAAACTACGAGCAGTACTTC	CASSQGLAGNYEQYF
TRBD2	TRBV7-9	TRBJ2-4	once	TGTGCCAGCAGCCCACGGACTAGCGGGAAAGTCGGCATTCAGTACTTC	CASSPRTSGKVGIQYF
TRBD2	TRBV10-3	TRBJ2-1	-	TGTGCCATCAGTGAAAGCGGGAGGGGAGGAGGTGAGCAGTTCTTC	CAISESGRGGGEQFF
-	TRBV18	TRBJ2-1	-	TGTGCCAGCTCACCACTCACTACGAGGGATGAGCAGTTCTTC	CASSPLTTRDEQFF
TRBD2	TRBV27	TRBJ2-3	-	TGTGCCAGCAGCTCCGGGACTAGAGGTACTACGCAGTATTTT	CASSSGTRGTTQYF
-	TRBV14	TRBJ2-1	once	TGTGCCAGCAGCCAAGGTTCCCCGGAGCAGTTCTTC	CASSQGSPEQFF
TRBD1	TRBV28	TRBJ2-6	-	TGTGCCAGCAGGTTTACACCGACAGGGGCTGGGGCCAACGTCCTGACTTTC	CASRFTPTGAGANVLTF
-	TRBV27	TRBJ2-3	-	TGTGCCAGCAGTCCCTGGACCGTCCGTAGCACAGATACGCAGTATTTT	CASSPWTVRSTDTQYF
-	TRBV27	TRBJ2-5	-	TGTGCCAGCAGTTTAGGGCTGACAGACCAAGAGACCCAGTACTTC	CASSLGLTDQETQYF
TRBD1	TRBV9	TRBJ2-1	-	TGTGCCAGCAGCGGGACAGGGATTGGGGTAGGCAATGAGCAGTTCTTC	CASSGTGIGVGNEQFF
-	TRBV28	TRBJ2-2	-	TGTGCCAGCAGTCCTGGACAGTTTCCGGGTTTCACCGGGGAGCTGTTTTTT	CASSPGQFPGFTGELFF
-	TRBV7-9	TRBJ2-7	-	TGTGCCAGCAGCTTAATAGTCGACTACGAGCAGTACTTC	CASSLIVDYEQYF
TRBD2	TRBV27	TRBJ2-1	-	TGTGCCAGCAGTTTCCGACTAGCGGGAGTGGGTAATGAGCAGTTCTTC	CASSFRLAGVGNEQFF
TRBD1	TRBV13	TRBJ2-7	-	TGTGCCAGCAGCTCGACAGGGGGCGACGAGCAGTACTTC	CASSSTGGDEQYF
-	TRBV27	TRBJ1-2	-	TGTGCCAGCAGTTTATCGGTCACTAACTATGGCTACACCTTC	CASSLSVTNYGYTF
-	TRBV6-1	TRBJ2-3	-	TGTGCCAGCAGGGGAGGCACAGATACGCAGTATTTT	CASRGGTDTQYF
-	TRBV11-1	TRBJ2-5	once	TGTGCCAGCAGCAGCCCCCCGGGGGGCCCGGGGGAGACCCAGTACTTC	CASSSPPGGPGETQYF
-	TRBV10-3	TRBJ1-2	-	TGTGCCATCTTTGGCAGCCTACCTGGTGGCTACACCTTC	CAIFGSLPGGYTF